These 6 T cell receptor beta chains were sequenced from one sample in a study of blood T cell repertoires in COVID-19. Produced via immunoSEQ multiplex PCR; TCRdb's table is partial and in-frame only. The sample shows roughly 42,000 clones, roughly 79% of them seen only once. Sequencing was carried out using peripheral blood. These receptors were taken from a woman at least 80 years old with acute or convalescent COVID-19.

This chain links TRBV19 with TRBJ1-1, with TRBD1 identical over 8 bases. Germline loops: CDR1 LNHDA, CDR2 SQIVND (reference sequence). This CDR3 contains 13 residues. Trimming took 3 bases from V and 5 from J; bases not matched to a gene: 2. This CDR3 is CASSINRGTEAFF. The DNA of the CDR3 is TGTGCCAGTAGTATCAACAGGGGGACTGAAGCTTTCTTT.

The rearrangement uses TRBV29-1 and TRBJ2-3; weak D call: TRBD2 (6 bases). This CDR3 is 13 amino acids long. CDR1 is SQVTM, CDR2 ANQGSEA, per germline. V was clipped by 4 bases and J by 3 bases, with 11 bases between them. CDR3 nucleotide sequence: TGCAGCGTTGCGGAGGGAGCGACAGATACGCAGTATTTT. Translation: CSVAEGATDTQYF.

This clone was counted many times. The gene calls are TRBV9 and TRBJ1-2, with TRBD1 matching over 8 bases. The CDR3 loop spans 16 amino acids. Germline V gives CDR1 SGDLS, CDR2 YYNGEE. With V trimmed by 0 bases and J by 7 bases, 11 bases remained unmatched. The CDR3: CASSVAGQGSPFGYTF. CDR3 DNA sequence: TGTGCCAGCAGCGTAGCAGGACAGGGATCCCCTTTTGGCTACACCTTC.

This sequence joins TRBV7-9 and TRBJ2-1; possible D gene TRBD2, 5 bases. CDR3 size: 16 residues. V lost 1 base and J lost 5, with 15 bases in between. Germline CDR1 and CDR2: SEHNR and FQNEAQ (reference sequence). This chain's CDR3 is CASSLEAVLADNEQFF. The CDR3 bases are TGTGCCAGCAGCTTAGAAGCGGTCCTGGCAGACAATGAGCAGTTCTTC.

The rearrangement joins TRBV7-8 to TRBJ1-1; no reliable D call. CDR1 and CDR2 from the germline V gene are SGHVS and FQNEAQ. CDR3 size: 14 residues. V lost 5 bases, J lost 0 bases, and 10 bases lay in between. As DNA, the CDR3 is TGTGCCAGCAGCCTATTCCTTATGAACACTGAAGCTTTCTTT. The encoded protein is CASSLFLMNTEAFF.

V is TRBV3-1 (or the pseudogene TRBV3-2) and J is TRBJ2-3, with D perhaps matching TRBD2 (6 bases). The length of the CDR3 is 14 residues. Looked up from germline, CDR1 is LGHDT and CDR2 is YNNKEL (reference sequence). V lost 2 bases and J 7 bases, leaving 13 bases between the germline ends. The CDR3, as DNA: TGTGCCAGCAGCCAATTTGGCGGGATCCATACGCAGTATTTT. It specifies CASSQFGGIHTQYF.